One and the same sample provided the 32 T cell receptor beta chains below, sequenced in a study of T-cell reconstitution after alpha-beta-depleted transplantation in children. Preparation of the TCRbeta library used unique molecular identifiers. One entry per CDR3 protein, called by TCRdb with MiXCR from the PCR reads. The sample yields fewer than 400,000 distinct CDR3 sequences, approximately 20% seen once. The material was PBMCs from the stem cell graft donor, obtained from the stem cell graft. The receptors originated from a human donor who donated a stem cell graft to a child with acute myeloid leukemia.

This clonotype was seen repeatedly, ten times or more. The chain recombines TRBV28 with TRBJ1-2, with D perhaps matching TRBD1 (6 bases). Germline loops: CDR1 MDHEN, CDR2 SYDVKM. V was clipped by 6 bases and J by 2 bases, with 7 bases between them. CDR3 size: 12 residues. The CDR3 spells CASSQGNYGYTF. CDR3 DNA sequence: TGTGCCAGCAGCCAGGGGAACTATGGCTACACCTTC.

This clonotype was picked up a small number of times. The genes are TRBV5-5 and TRBJ2-1; 10 bases are a match to TRBD2. The CDR3 has 15 residues. Germline V gene data show CDR1 as SGHKS and CDR2 as YYEKEE (reference sequence). The junction had 5 bases not matched to a gene; V was cut back by 0 bases and J by 8 bases. This CDR3 reads CASSLGGTSDDEQFF. CDR3 DNA: TGTGCCAGCAGCTTGGGGGGGACTAGCGACGATGAGCAGTTCTTC.

The chain is built from TRBV4-3 and TRBJ2-2; TRBD2 might be the D (5 bases). Trimming took off 0 bases at V and 6 bases at J, with 8 bases between the two ends. The germline CDR1 and CDR2 sequences are LGHNA and YSLEER. The CDR3 is 14 residues long. The CDR3, as DNA: TGCGCCAGCAGCCAAGAAGGCGGGTCCGGGGAGCTGTTTTTT. Translation gives CASSQEGGSGELFF.

The V and J genes are TRBV29-1 and TRBJ2-3, with 8 nucleotides matching TRBD2. This CDR3 has 15 amino acids. V gave up 4 bases and J gave up 2 bases; unmatched junction bases: 8. CDR1 is SQVTM and CDR2 is ANQGSEA in the germline V gene. The CDR3 DNA is TGCAGCGTTGGATTAAGCGGGAGCAACACAGATACGCAGTATTTT. Amino acid sequence: CSVGLSGSNTDTQYF.

This clonotype appeared a few times. The rearrangement joins TRBV6-1 to TRBJ2-3; 9 nucleotides agree with TRBD2. Looked up from germline, CDR1 is MNHNS and CDR2 is SASEGT. V was pared by 10 bases and J by 4 bases, with 6 bases of the junction left unmatched. The CDR3 length is 13 residues. The CDR3 coding sequence is TGTGCCACCGCGGGGGGGGGCGCAGATACGCAGTATTTT. As protein: CATAGGGADTQYF.

This clonotype has a count of ten or more. The V gene is TRBV27, the J gene TRBJ2-7, with D unclear. The germline V and J ends were trimmed by 1 base and 4 bases, with 11 bases remaining between them. The CDR3 consists of 14 residues. Germline V gene data show CDR1 as MNHEY and CDR2 as SMNVEV (reference sequence). CDR3: CASSLLALGYEQYF. As DNA, the CDR3 is TGTGCCAGCAGTTTATTGGCCTTGGGTTACGAGCAGTACTTC.

J is TRBJ1-2 and V is TRBV12-3 or TRBV12-4; possibly TRBD1 for D (6 bases). The CDR3 is made up of 15 amino acids. Trimming took 2 bases from V and 5 from J, leaving 15 bases between them. This CDR3 reads CASSLSQGKEYGYTF. The CDR3 nucleotides are TGTGCCAGCAGTTTATCTCAGGGGAAAGAATATGGCTACACCTTC.

This clonotype appeared once. This chain links TRBV20-1 with TRBJ1-2, with D uncertain. V lost 4 bases and J lost 11, with 20 bases in between. In germline, CDR1 is DFQATT, CDR2 SNEGSKA (reference sequence). This CDR3 contains 13 residues. CDR3 amino acids: CSAMRPFFQVYTF. As DNA, the CDR3 is TGCAGTGCTATGAGACCCTTCTTTCAAGTTTACACCTTC.

This clonotype occurred a few times. The CDR3 sequence is CASSLRSRGQGDRFF. The CDR3 nucleotides read TGTGCCAGCAGTTTAAGGTCTCGGGGACAGGGCGATCGGTTCTTC. J is TRBJ2-1 and V is TRBV28; 9 positions agree with TRBD1. With 2 bases clipped from V and 15 bases from J, the junction kept 14 bases outside the gene matches. Germline CDR1 and CDR2: MDHEN and SYDVKM. The length of the CDR3 is 15 residues.

This clonotype was counted a single time. This chain joins TRBV3-1 and TRBJ1-1; D not certain. Per germline, CDR1 LGHDT and CDR2 YNNKEL (reference sequence). CDR3 length equals 14 residues. Trimming pared 0 bases from V and 0 bases from J, leaving 5 bases between. CDR3 sequence reads: CASSQEGLNTEAFF. In DNA form, the CDR3 reads TGTGCCAGCAGCCAAGAGGGCCTGAACACTGAAGCTTTCTTT. Full variable domain (rest looked up from reference TRBV3-1 and TRBJ1-1): DTAVSQTPKYLVTQMGNDKSIKCEQNLGHDTMYWYKQDSKKFLKIMFSYNNKELIINETVPNRFSPKSPDKAHLNLHINSLELGDSAVYFCASSQEGLNTEAFFGQGTRLTVV.

This clonotype was counted between two and nine times. The chain joins TRBV29-1 to TRBJ2-7; no firm D call. Trimming took 0 bases from V and 3 from J, leaving 6 bases between them. The CDR3 runs to 12 residues. Germline V gene sequence: CDR1 SQVTM, CDR2 ANQGSEA. CDR3 DNA: TGCAGCGTTGAAGACGATTACTACGAGCAGTACTTC. It yields the protein CSVEDDYYEQYF.

The gene calls are TRBV5-1 and TRBJ1-1; D ambiguous. Per germline, CDR1 SGHRS and CDR2 YFSETQ. The CDR3 is made up of 14 amino acids. V was trimmed by 0 bases and J by 1 base, leaving 7 bases between them. This chain's CDR3 is CASSLVGENTEAFF. The CDR3 DNA is TGCGCCAGCAGCTTGGTTGGGGAGAACACTGAAGCTTTCTTT.

This clonotype was observed many times. The chain carries TRBV20-1 and TRBJ2-1; 8 bases map to TRBD2. Trimming removed 5 bases from V and 5 bases from J; junction bases left unmatched: 8. The CDR3 runs 14 residues. The V gene's germline CDR1 is DFQATT and CDR2 SNEGSKA (reference sequence). CDR3 nucleotides: TGCAGTGCTGGCGGGGGGACTGGTCACAATGAGCAGTTCTTC. Residues: CSAGGGTGHNEQFF.

The chain recombines TRBV20-1 with TRBJ2-5; 12 positions match TRBD1. Trimming removed 4 bases from V and 0 bases from J; junction bases left unmatched: 9. CDR3 length equals 17 residues. CDR1 is DFQATT and CDR2 is SNEGSKA in the germline V gene (reference sequence). CDR3 amino acids: CSAKVWDRGPYQETQYF. For the CDR3, the DNA is TGCAGTGCTAAGGTTTGGGACAGGGGGCCGTACCAAGAGACCCAGTACTTC.

The V gene is TRBV20-1, the J gene TRBJ2-1; TRBD2 matches at 7 bases. This CDR3 contains 15 residues. Unmatched junction bases numbered 17, after V lost 6 bases and J lost 9 bases. The germline V gene has CDR1 DFQATT and CDR2 SNEGSKA (reference sequence). The CDR3 is CSALKAGLRDGEQFF. The CDR3, as DNA: TGCAGTGCCCTTAAAGCGGGGCTGCGGGACGGTGAGCAGTTCTTC.

This clonotype occurred many times. The rearrangement links TRBV7-8 to TRBJ2-1, with TRBD2 identical over 12 bases. CDR1 and CDR2 from the germline V gene are SGHVS and FQNEAQ. Trimming took 1 base from V and 3 from J; bases not matched to a gene: 7. The CDR3 runs to 18 residues. The CDR3 DNA follows: TGTGCCAGCAGCTTAGGGAGAGGGGGACTAGCGGGCTACAATGAGCAGTTCTTC. As protein: CASSLGRGGLAGYNEQFF.

This clonotype was seen more than once but under ten times. V is TRBV2 and J is TRBJ2-5; 13 bases align to TRBD2. This CDR3 is built from 15 residues. Germline-derived CDR1 and CDR2 are SNHLY and FYNNEI. The V and J ends lost 4 bases and 5 bases, in that order; junction bases with no gene match: 4. CDR3 region: CASSVGLAGVETQYF. The CDR3 DNA follows: TGTGCCAGCAGTGTTGGACTAGCGGGAGTGGAGACCCAGTACTTC. Full variable domain (outside the CDR3, taken from reference TRBV2 and TRBJ2-5): EPEVTQTPSHQVTQMGQEVILRCVPISNHLYFYWYRQILGQKVEFLVSFYNNEISEKSEIFDDQFSVERPDGSNFTLKIRSTKLEDSAMYFCASSVGLAGVETQYFGPGTRLLVL.

V is TRBV30 and J is TRBJ2-2; 8 positions agree with TRBD2. V shed 7 bases and J 4 bases; nucleotides not matched to a gene: 8. CDR3 size: 14 residues. The germline CDR1 and CDR2 sequences are GTSNPN and SVGIG (reference sequence). For the CDR3, the DNA is TGTGCCTCTCGGCGGGGGGCCCTCACCGGGGAGCTGTTTTTT. Translating it yields CASRRGALTGELFF.

In its sample, this clonotype was seen many times. Here the CDR3 reads CASSGGAKNSNQPQHF. The CDR3, as DNA: TGTGCCAGCAGTGGAGGGGCGAAAAATAGCAATCAGCCCCAGCATTTT. The V gene is TRBV25-1, the J gene TRBJ1-5; maybe TRBD1 (5 bases). V was cut by 4 bases and J by 0 bases, with 13 bases left in between. This CDR3 spans 16 amino acids. Germline loops: CDR1 MGHDK, CDR2 SYGVNS.

The sample holds a few counts of this clonotype. The CDR3 coding sequence is TGCGCCAGCAGCATCGGGACAGGCACCTACGAGCAGTACTTC. The encoded protein is CASSIGTGTYEQYF. V gene TRBV5-1 combines with J gene TRBJ2-7, with 8 bases matching TRBD1. The germline V gene encodes CDR1 SGHRS and CDR2 YFSETQ. The CDR3 runs to 14 residues. V was pared by 4 bases and J by 2 bases, with 5 bases of the junction left unmatched.

This clonotype was recorded at least ten times. The CDR3 DNA follows: TGTGCCAGCAGCCAAGATTCTGAGAGCTATGGCTACACCTTC. This encodes CASSQDSESYGYTF. V gene TRBV4-2 combines with J gene TRBJ1-2, with D unresolved. Trimming left V 0 bases short and J 4 bases short, with 9 bases between. Germline assignment: CDR1 LGHNA and CDR2 YNFKEQ. The CDR3 is 14 residues long.

This clonotype was seen many times. The J gene is TRBJ2-1, the V gene TRBV29-1, with 12 nucleotides matching TRBD2. The CDR3 extends over 14 amino acids. CDR1 is SQVTM, CDR2 ANQGSEA, per germline. The V and J ends lost 3 bases and 7 bases, in that order; junction bases with no gene match: 4. In DNA form, the CDR3 reads TGCAGCGTTGAGCCTAGCGGGAGGGGGAATGAGCAGTTCTTC. Amino acid sequence: CSVEPSGRGNEQFF.

The chain uses TRBV12-3 or TRBV12-4 and TRBJ2-2, with 8 nucleotides matching TRBD2. The V and J ends lost 3 bases and 6 bases, in that order; junction bases with no gene match: 6. The CDR3 has 15 amino acids. In nucleotides, the CDR3 is TGTGCCAGCAGTTTGGGGACTAGTGGTGCCGGGGAGCTGTTTTTT. Translation: CASSLGTSGAGELFF.

This clonotype came up many times. V gene TRBV20-1 combines with J gene TRBJ2-5; 10 nucleotides line up with TRBD2. With 5 bases clipped from V and 7 bases from J, the junction kept 19 bases outside the gene matches. Per the germline V gene, CDR1 is DFQATT and CDR2 is SNEGSKA (reference sequence). The CDR3 contains 17 residues. DNA of the CDR3: TGCAGTGCTCCCTCAACCCTCAGCGGGAGGGCCTTTAGGACCCAGTACTTC. Encoded protein: CSAPSTLSGRAFRTQYF.

This clonotype occurred many times. J is TRBJ2-7 and V is TRBV6-5; D is perhaps TRBD2 (6 bases). Trimming left V 6 bases short and J 2 bases short, with 14 bases between. This CDR3 is 14 amino acids long. Per the germline V gene, CDR1 is MNHEY and CDR2 is SVGAGI. The CDR3 loop is CASRLWEETYEQYF. CDR3 bases: TGTGCCAGCAGGTTGTGGGAGGAGACCTACGAGCAGTACTTC.

This clonotype was detected only a few times. The rearrangement joins TRBV9 to TRBJ2-7; 10 bases are shared with TRBD2. The CDR3 sequence is 18 residues long. Germline CDR1 SGDLS, CDR2 YYNGEE. V trimming: 0 bases; J trimming: 2 bases; junction bases outside the gene matches: 11. The CDR3 DNA reads TGTGCCAGCAGCGTAGGATCGGGTAGCGGGAGGACAACCTACGAGCAGTACTTC. It is translated as CASSVGSGSGRTTYEQYF.

The rearrangement uses TRBV20-1 and TRBJ1-5, with a tentative D call TRBD1 (6 bases). The CDR3 length is 15 residues. Germline V lookup: CDR1 DFQATT, CDR2 SNEGSKA (reference sequence). Deletions cut 6 bases from V and 1 base from J, with 16 bases between. CDR3 bases: TGCAGTGCCGGTAGGGGGATGGCGAGCAATCAGCCCCAGCATTTT. This sequence encodes CSAGRGMASNQPQHF.

The J gene is TRBJ2-7, the V gene TRBV20-1, with 8 bases aligning to TRBD2. V was pared by 3 bases and J by 2 bases, with 15 bases of the junction left unmatched. Looked up from germline, CDR1 is DFQATT and CDR2 is SNEGSKA (reference sequence). CDR3 length equals 17 residues. CDR3 sequence reads: CSASILSSGLYTYEQYF. The CDR3 bases are TGCAGTGCTAGCATCTTGTCTAGCGGGCTGTACACCTACGAGCAGTACTTC.

This clonotype was seen at least ten times. V is TRBV12-3 or TRBV12-4 and J is TRBJ2-7, with D unclear. V lost 6 bases to trimming and J lost 0 bases, with 9 bases between them. The CDR3 runs 13 residues. The CDR3 DNA reads as TGTGCCAGCAGGGTCCCGGGCTCCTACGAGCAGTACTTC. This encodes CASRVPGSYEQYF.

The genes are TRBV24-1 and TRBJ2-7; 9 nucleotides align to TRBD1. From germline, CDR1 is KGHDR and CDR2 SFDVKD. V lost 2 bases, J lost 6 bases, and 4 bases stayed unmatched. This CDR3 spans 14 amino acids. The CDR3 here is CATSDSDRGGEQYF. CDR3 DNA sequence: TGTGCCACCAGTGATTCCGACAGGGGGGGCGAGCAGTACTTC.

Ten or more counts support this clonotype. The rearrangement uses TRBV29-1 and TRBJ2-7; 9 nucleotides agree with TRBD1. V lost 3 bases to trimming and J lost 2 bases; unmatched junction nucleotides: 11. The length of the CDR3 is 16 residues. From germline, CDR1 is SQVTM and CDR2 ANQGSEA. CDR3 in DNA: TGCAGCGTTGAGGGACAGGGTTTGGGGTCGGCCTACGAGCAGTACTTC. It translates to CSVEGQGLGSAYEQYF.

This clonotype showed up just a few times. The V and J genes are TRBV4-1 and TRBJ2-7, with D hard to call. CDR1 and CDR2 (germline): MGHRA, YSYEKL. With 1 base removed from V and 2 bases from J, the gap between germline ends came to 9 bases. The CDR3 has 14 amino acids. The CDR3 region is CASSQGPDAYEQYF. CDR3 bases: TGCGCCAGCAGCCAAGGGCCGGACGCCTACGAGCAGTACTTC.